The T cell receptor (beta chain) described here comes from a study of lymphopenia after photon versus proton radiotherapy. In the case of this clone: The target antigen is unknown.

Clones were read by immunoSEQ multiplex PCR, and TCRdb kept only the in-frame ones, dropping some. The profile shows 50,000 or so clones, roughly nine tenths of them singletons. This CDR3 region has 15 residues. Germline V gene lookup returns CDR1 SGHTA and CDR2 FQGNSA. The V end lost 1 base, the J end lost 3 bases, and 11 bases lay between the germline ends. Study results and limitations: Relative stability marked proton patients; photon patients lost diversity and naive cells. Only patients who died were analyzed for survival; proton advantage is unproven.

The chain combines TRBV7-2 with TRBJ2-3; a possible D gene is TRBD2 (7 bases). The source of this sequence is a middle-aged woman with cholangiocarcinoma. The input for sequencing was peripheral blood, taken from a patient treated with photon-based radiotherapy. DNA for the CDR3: TGTGCCAGCAGCTTAGTGGGGGGGCGTACAGATACGCAGTATTTT. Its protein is CASSLVGGRTDTQYF. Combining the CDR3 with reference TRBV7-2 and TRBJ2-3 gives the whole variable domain GAGVSQSPSNKVTEKGKDVELRCDPISGHTALYWYRQSLGQGLEFLIYFQGNSAPDKSGLPSDRFSAERTGGSVSTLTIQRTQQEDSAVYLCASSLVGGRTDTQYFGPGTRLTVL.